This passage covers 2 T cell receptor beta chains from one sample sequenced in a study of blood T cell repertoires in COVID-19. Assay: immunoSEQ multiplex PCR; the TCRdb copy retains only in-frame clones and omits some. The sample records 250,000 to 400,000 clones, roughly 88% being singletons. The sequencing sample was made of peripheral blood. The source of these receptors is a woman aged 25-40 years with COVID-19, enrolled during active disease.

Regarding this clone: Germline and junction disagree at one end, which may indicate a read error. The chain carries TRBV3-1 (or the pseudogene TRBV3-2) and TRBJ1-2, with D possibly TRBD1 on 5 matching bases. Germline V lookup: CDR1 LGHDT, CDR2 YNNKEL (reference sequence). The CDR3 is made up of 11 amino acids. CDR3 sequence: CASSQGGGPAF. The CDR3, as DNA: TGTGCCAGCAGCCAAGGGGGGGGTCCTGCCTTC.

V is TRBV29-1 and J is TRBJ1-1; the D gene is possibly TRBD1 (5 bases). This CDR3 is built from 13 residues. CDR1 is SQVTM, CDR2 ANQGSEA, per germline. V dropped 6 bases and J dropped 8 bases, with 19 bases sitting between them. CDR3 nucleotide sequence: TGCAGCGTCGTCGGTGGGGGGAGAGGAGAAGCTTTCTTT. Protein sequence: CSVVGGGRGEAFF.